Presented here are 27 T cell receptor beta chains from one specimen sequenced in a study of beta chain features in type 1 diabetes. Every isolated RNA sample was fully reverse transcribed, so sequencing captured expressed TCRB transcripts. TCRdb's table, derived via immunoSEQ multiplex PCR, lists solely in-frame clones and lacks some. The sample includes about 150,000 clones, under 60% of them seen just once. The specimen sequenced was Tregs from blood. The receptors shown here come from a man aged 18 to 29 in good health.

The chain joins TRBV11-2 to TRBJ2-7; TRBD1 is a possible D gene (5 bases). CDR3 length: 15 residues. V was clipped by 1 base and J by 2 bases, with 12 bases between them. The V gene's germline CDR1 is SGHAT and CDR2 FQNNGV. CDR3 loop: CASSLVPGIPYEQYF. The CDR3 bases are TGTGCCAGCAGCTTAGTCCCAGGGATACCCTACGAGCAGTACTTC. Full variable domain (rest looked up from reference TRBV11-2 and TRBJ2-7): EAGVAQSPRYKIIEKRQSVAFWCNPISGHATLYWYQQILGQGPKLLIQFQNNGVVDDSQLPKDRFSAERLKGVDSTLKIQPAKLEDSAVYLCASSLVPGIPYEQYFGPGTRLTVT.

This clone was counted once. V gene TRBV5-4 combines with J gene TRBJ1-2; a weak D match, TRBD1 (5 bases). Germline V lookup: CDR1 SGHNT, CDR2 YYREEE (reference sequence). Trimming shortened V by 6 bases and J by 1 base, and 19 bases separated the two germline ends. The length of the CDR3 is 16 residues. The chain's CDR3 is CASTTVWGLSNYGYTF. The CDR3 DNA sequence: TGTGCCAGCACCACCGTGTGGGGACTTAGTAACTATGGCTACACCTTC.

V and J are TRBV29-1 and TRBJ2-1; TRBD1 agrees at 8 bases. The V gene's germline CDR1 is SQVTM and CDR2 ANQGSEA. The J segment lost 6 bases and the V segment lost 6 bases, leaving 7 bases of the junction unmatched. This CDR3 contains 13 residues. This CDR3 reads CSVQGVAGNEQFF. The CDR3 DNA follows: TGCAGCGTACAGGGGGTCGCGGGCAATGAGCAGTTCTTC.

The rearrangement links TRBV4-3 to TRBJ1-3; maybe TRBD1 (5 bases). V shed 0 bases and J shed 0 bases, with 9 bases lying between them. CDR3 length: 16 amino acids. The germline CDR1 and CDR2 sequences are LGHNA and YSLEER. The CDR3 loop reads CASSQDQGLSGNTIYF. In DNA, the CDR3 is TGCGCCAGCAGCCAAGATCAGGGACTCTCTGGAAACACCATATATTTT.

The chain is built from TRBV20-1 and TRBJ2-5; weak D call: TRBD2 (5 bases). V was cut by 6 bases and J by 7 bases, with 12 bases left in between. CDR1 is DFQATT and CDR2 is SNEGSKA in the germline V gene (reference sequence). This CDR3 has 11 amino acids. CDR3 sequence reads: CSATHGGTQYF. CDR3 DNA: TGCAGTGCCACGCACGGAGGGACCCAGTACTTC.

This clone was observed a handful of times. The rearrangement links TRBV5-1 to TRBJ2-7; TRBD1 might be the D (6 bases). V was clipped by 4 bases and J by 3 bases, with 11 bases between them. This CDR3 contains 13 residues. Germline V gives CDR1 SGHRS, CDR2 YFSETQ. CDR3 nucleotide sequence: TGCGCCAGCAGCAGGGACACCCTCTACGAGCAGTACTTC. It is translated as CASSRDTLYEQYF. The entire variable domain, with the rest obtained from reference TRBV5-1 and TRBJ2-7, is as follows: KAGVTQTPRYLIKTRGQQVTLSCSPISGHRSVSWYQQTPGQGLQFLFEYFSETQRNKGNFPGRFSGRQFSNSRSEMNVSTLELGDSALYLCASSRDTLYEQYFGPGTRLTVT.

The chain carries TRBV10-3 and TRBJ2-3; the D gene is possibly TRBD1 (6 bases). The CDR3 runs 15 residues. The V gene's germline CDR1 is ENHRY and CDR2 SYGVKD. V dropped 0 bases and J dropped 2 bases, with 9 bases sitting between them. In DNA, the CDR3 is TGTGCCATCAGTGAGTCGAGGACAGCCACAGATACGCAGTATTTT. Translating gives CAISESRTATDTQYF.

The V call is TRBV5-6, the J call TRBJ2-7; weak D call: TRBD1 (6 bases). The CDR3 loop spans 14 amino acids. Trimming left V 4 bases short and J 3 bases short, with 14 bases between. Germline V CDR1 and CDR2: SGHDT, YYEEEE. The CDR3 coding sequence is TGTGCCAGCAGCCGCTCATGGGGGCGCTACGAGCAGTACTTC. This translates into CASSRSWGRYEQYF.

This clone was observed a few times. The chain is built from TRBV7-2 and TRBJ2-5, with 8 bases matching TRBD1. The V gene end was trimmed by 1 base and the J gene end by 4 bases; junction bases not matched to a gene: 2. There are 14 residues in the CDR3. Looked up from germline, CDR1 is SGHTA and CDR2 is FQGNSA. The CDR3 spells CASSLGDRRETQYF. In nucleotides, the CDR3 is TGTGCCAGCAGCTTAGGGGACAGGAGAGAGACCCAGTACTTC.

The rearrangement links TRBV7-8 to TRBJ1-2; TRBD1 agrees at 11 bases. The CDR3 covers 14 residues. Per germline, CDR1 SGHVS and CDR2 FQNEAQ. Germline trimming cut 5 bases from V and 5 bases from J; bases unmatched to any gene: 4. The CDR3 here is CASSLGQGAYGYTF. The CDR3 DNA reads TGTGCCAGCAGCCTTGGACAGGGGGCGTATGGCTACACCTTC.

The chain uses TRBV5-1 and TRBJ2-1; TRBD2 is a possible D gene (6 bases). V lost 4 bases and J lost 0, with 14 bases in between. This CDR3 is 16 amino acids long. Germline V gene data show CDR1 as SGHRS and CDR2 as YFSETQ. The CDR3: CASSAEGTSSYNEQFF. In DNA form, the CDR3 reads TGCGCCAGCAGCGCGGAGGGGACCAGCTCCTACAATGAGCAGTTCTTC.

The V gene is TRBV7-9, the J gene TRBJ1-2; a possible D gene is TRBD1 (6 bases). The CDR3 is 15 amino acids. Germline-derived CDR1 and CDR2 are SEHNR and FQNEAQ (reference sequence). Trimming left V 5 bases short and J 7 bases short, with 20 bases between. The CDR3 region is CASSRTTNRVSGYTF. In nucleotides, the CDR3 is TGTGCCAGCAGCCGCACTACTAACAGGGTCTCTGGCTACACCTTC.

This clone was observed a few times. CDR3: CASSYWDRRDEQYF. DNA of the CDR3: TGTGCCAGCAGTTACTGGGACAGACGCGACGAGCAGTACTTC. This chain joins TRBV6-5 and TRBJ2-7; TRBD1 agrees at 7 bases. From germline, CDR1 is MNHEY and CDR2 SVGAGI. V was clipped by 1 base and J by 5 bases; unmatched bases: 5. The CDR3 is made up of 14 amino acids.

CDR3 DNA: TGTGCCAGCAGTCAGCGGGGGGGGGCCTCCTACGAGCAGTACTTC. Protein: CASSQRGGASYEQYF. This rearrangement joins TRBV27 to TRBJ2-5; 10 positions match TRBD2. The DNA end favors TRBJ2-7, so the J call may be wrong. The CDR3 is 15 amino acids. Germline-derived CDR1 and CDR2 are MNHEY and SMNVEV (reference sequence).

The CDR3 DNA follows: TGTGCCAGCAGCTTAGGGACTAGCGGGAGAGGCTACAATGAGCAGTTCTTC. Encoded protein: CASSLGTSGRGYNEQFF. The chain is built from TRBV11-1 and TRBJ2-1, with TRBD2 matching 13 bases. The CDR3 has 17 amino acids. V dropped 1 base and J dropped 3; count of bases not matched to a gene: 3. Germline V lookup: CDR1 SGHAT, CDR2 FQDESV (reference sequence).

V and J are TRBV5-6 and TRBJ1-2, with 7 bases aligning to TRBD1. The CDR3 runs 16 residues. Germline trimming cut 0 bases from V and 8 bases from J; bases unmatched to any gene: 13. Germline V lookup: CDR1 SGHDT, CDR2 YYEEEE. This CDR3 reads CASSLDRGVSTRGYTF. In DNA form, the CDR3 reads TGTGCCAGCAGCTTGGACAGGGGAGTGTCCACTAGAGGCTACACCTTC.

The chain joins TRBV20-1 to TRBJ2-3; D is perhaps TRBD1 (5 bases). This CDR3 contains 11 residues. Trimming took off 3 bases at V and 6 bases at J, with 7 bases between the two ends. Germline CDR1 is DFQATT and CDR2 is SNEGSKA (reference sequence). The chain's CDR3 is CSASKGDTQYF. Written as DNA, the CDR3 is TGCAGTGCTAGTAAGGGGGATACGCAGTATTTT.

The chain recombines TRBV9 with TRBJ2-5; tentative D call: TRBD2 (7 bases). In germline, CDR1 is SGDLS, CDR2 YYNGEE. CDR3 size: 15 residues. The germline V and J ends were trimmed by 2 bases and 3 bases, with 14 bases remaining between them. The CDR3 DNA is TGTGCCAGCAGCGTTATCGGGGGGCCGAAAGAGACCCAGTACTTC. This sequence encodes CASSVIGGPKETQYF.

This clone has just a few counts. This chain connects TRBV6-6 to TRBJ1-2; no clear D gene. Germline V gives CDR1 MNHNY, CDR2 SVGAGI (reference sequence). The CDR3 has 12 amino acids. With 2 bases removed from V and 1 base from J, the gap between germline ends came to 2 bases. The CDR3 DNA follows: TGTGCCAGCAGTTACCTTAACTATGGCTACACCTTC. Residues: CASSYLNYGYTF.

V is TRBV5-1 and J is TRBJ1-6; 10 nucleotides match TRBD1. CDR3 length: 15 residues. V shed 0 bases and J 10 bases; nucleotides not matched to a gene: 4. CDR1 is SGHRS and CDR2 is YFSETQ in the germline V gene. The chain's CDR3 is CASSLETGGESPLHF. CDR3 nucleotides: TGCGCCAGCAGCTTGGAGACAGGGGGCGAATCACCCCTCCACTTT.

The CDR3 DNA reads TGCGCCAGCAGCCTAGACAGGGACAATGAGCAGTTCTTC. This encodes CASSLDRDNEQFF. The rearrangement links TRBV4-3 to TRBJ2-1; 7 bases are shared with TRBD1. The trim removed 4 bases at V and 5 bases at J, leaving 2 bases unmatched. Germline loops: CDR1 LGHNA, CDR2 YSLEER. This CDR3 contains 13 residues.

The chain joins TRBV7-2 to TRBJ1-2; TRBD1 aligns across 9 bases. Germline lookup yields CDR1 SGHTA and CDR2 FQGNSA. CDR3 length equals 15 residues. Trimming removed 5 bases from V and 8 bases from J; junction bases left unmatched: 12. The CDR3 sequence: CASSPRDREIRGYTF. The CDR3 DNA is TGTGCCAGCAGCCCACGGGACAGGGAAATTAGAGGCTACACCTTC.

The V and J genes are TRBV7-9 and TRBJ1-1; 7 bases are shared with TRBD1. Losses at the gene ends were 1 base for V and 3 bases for J; bases not matched to a gene: 8. The CDR3 contains 16 residues. CDR1 and CDR2 from the germline V gene are SEHNR and FQNEAQ (reference sequence). The CDR3, as DNA: TGTGCCAGCAGCTTAGGGATCACCGGGACAGACACTGAAGCTTTCTTT. The encoded protein is CASSLGITGTDTEAFF. The variable domain in full, with the rest retrieved from reference TRBV7-9 and TRBJ1-1, is DTGVSQNPRHKITKRGQNVTFRCDPISEHNRLYWYRQTLGQGPEFLTYFQNEAQLEKSRLLSDRFSAERPKGSFSTLEIQRTEQGDSAMYLCASSLGITGTDTEAFFGQGTRLTVV.

This clone turned up a few times. The gene calls are TRBV4-3 and TRBJ2-7; no clear D gene. Trimming removed 0 bases from V and 6 bases from J, with 15 bases in between. Germline V gene sequence: CDR1 LGHNA, CDR2 YSLEER. CDR3 length: 15 amino acids. This CDR3 is CASSQELVASSEQYF. The CDR3 DNA follows: TGCGCCAGCAGCCAAGAACTCGTCGCCTCGAGCGAGCAGTACTTC.

The J gene is TRBJ1-1, the V gene TRBV7-2; 8 positions agree with TRBD1. V was pared by 6 bases and J by 10 bases, with 7 bases of the junction left unmatched. Per germline, CDR1 SGHTA and CDR2 FQGNSA. The CDR3 runs 12 residues. This CDR3 is CASSPGGIGAFF. In nucleotides, the CDR3 is TGTGCCAGCAGTCCAGGGGGCATAGGAGCTTTCTTT.

This clone was seen a few times. The chain is built from TRBV4-2 and TRBJ2-5; TRBD1 matches at 8 bases. V shed 2 bases and J 4 bases; nucleotides not matched to a gene: 3. CDR1 and CDR2 (germline): LGHNA, YNFKEQ. The CDR3 sequence is 14 residues long. For the CDR3, the DNA is TGTGCCAGCAGCCAACTCAGGGGGCGAGAGACCCAGTACTTC. Translated, it gives CASSQLRGRETQYF.

The V and J genes are TRBV7-9 and TRBJ1-3; 7 bases fit TRBD1. V was clipped by 5 bases and J by 1 base; unmatched bases: 5. The CDR3 is 15 residues long. The germline CDR1 and CDR2 sequences are SEHNR and FQNEAQ (reference sequence). CDR3 loop: CASSTDRASGNTIYF. Written as DNA, the CDR3 is TGTGCCAGCAGCACCGACAGGGCGTCTGGAAACACCATATATTTT.